This T cell receptor (beta chain) was identified during a study of blood T cells in healthy people across ages. In germline, CDR1 is KGHSH, CDR2 LQKENI. This CDR3 contains 13 residues. Using a J-beta primer mix together with a sample-barcoded 5' primer, a second PCR was run for roughly 6 to 12 cycles. TCRdb passed the 5' RACE reads through MiXCR, listing each CDR3 protein once. The sample carries about 840,000 distinct CDR3 sequences, 25% to 35% recorded once. In the case of this clonotype: A read error is possible here, since a much larger clone lies one base away.

The data also belong to a second study, concerning T cells of mothers and their children.

Sequenced sample: blood. The TCR comes from a middle-aged woman in good health. The chain employs TRBV18 and TRBJ2-4; possible D gene TRBD1, 5 bases. TRBJ2-7 matches the DNA end more closely, so the J call is doubtful. CDR3 in amino acids: CASSQGSSDEQYF. The CDR3 DNA is TGTGCCAGCTCACAGGGGTCCAGCGACGAGCAGTACTTC.